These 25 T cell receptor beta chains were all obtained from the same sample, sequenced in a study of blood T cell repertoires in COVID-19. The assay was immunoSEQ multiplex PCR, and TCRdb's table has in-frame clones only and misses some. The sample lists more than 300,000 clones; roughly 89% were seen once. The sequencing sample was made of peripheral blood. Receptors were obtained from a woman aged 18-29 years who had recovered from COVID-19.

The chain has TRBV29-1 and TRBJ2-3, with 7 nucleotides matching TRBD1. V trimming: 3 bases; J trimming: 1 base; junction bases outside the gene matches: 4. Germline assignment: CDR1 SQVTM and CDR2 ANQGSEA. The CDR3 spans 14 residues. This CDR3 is CSVDQGVGTDTQYF. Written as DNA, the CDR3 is TGCAGCGTTGACCAGGGGGTGGGCACAGATACGCAGTATTTT.

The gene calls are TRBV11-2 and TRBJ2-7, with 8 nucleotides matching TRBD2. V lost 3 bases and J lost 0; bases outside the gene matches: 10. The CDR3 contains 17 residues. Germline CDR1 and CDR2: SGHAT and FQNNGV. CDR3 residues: CASSLGQGAGDSYEQYV. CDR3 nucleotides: TGTGCCAGCAGCTTGGGGCAAGGAGCGGGAGACTCCTACGAGCAGTACGTC.

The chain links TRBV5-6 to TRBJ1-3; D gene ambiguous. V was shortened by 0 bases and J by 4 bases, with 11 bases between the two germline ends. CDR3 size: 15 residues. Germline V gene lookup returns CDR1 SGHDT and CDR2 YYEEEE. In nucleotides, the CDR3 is TGTGCCAGCAGCTTGGTGGGCAGAGAAGGAAACACCATATATTTT. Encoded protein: CASSLVGREGNTIYF.

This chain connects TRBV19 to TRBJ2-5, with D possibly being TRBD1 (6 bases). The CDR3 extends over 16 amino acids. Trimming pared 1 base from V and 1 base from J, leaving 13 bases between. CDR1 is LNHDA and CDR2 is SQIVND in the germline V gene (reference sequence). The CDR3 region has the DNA TGTGCCAGTAGTATAGGGGCCGGACAGAGCCAAGAGACCCAGTACTTC. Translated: CASSIGAGQSQETQYF.

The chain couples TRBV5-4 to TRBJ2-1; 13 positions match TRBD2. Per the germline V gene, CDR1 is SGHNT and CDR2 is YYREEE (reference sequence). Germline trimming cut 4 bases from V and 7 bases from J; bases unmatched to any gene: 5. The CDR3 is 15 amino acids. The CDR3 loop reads CASSLPGLAGNEQFF. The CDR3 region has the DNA TGTGCCAGCAGCCTACCGGGACTAGCGGGGAATGAGCAGTTCTTC.

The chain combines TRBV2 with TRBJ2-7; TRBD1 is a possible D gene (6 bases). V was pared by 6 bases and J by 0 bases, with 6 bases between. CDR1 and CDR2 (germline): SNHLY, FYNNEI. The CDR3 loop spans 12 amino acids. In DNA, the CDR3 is TGTGCCAGCAGACAGGGCTCCTACGAGCAGTACGTC. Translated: CASRQGSYEQYV.

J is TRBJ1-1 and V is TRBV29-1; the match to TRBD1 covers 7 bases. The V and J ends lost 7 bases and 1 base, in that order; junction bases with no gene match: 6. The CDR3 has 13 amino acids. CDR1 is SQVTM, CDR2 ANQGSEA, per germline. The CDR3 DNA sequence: TGCAGCGGGAGGGGGCACCAGAACACTGAAGCTTTCTTT. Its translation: CSGRGHQNTEAFF. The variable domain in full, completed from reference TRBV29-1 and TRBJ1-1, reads SAVISQKPSRDICQRGTSLTIQCQVDSQVTMMFWYRQQPGQSLTLIATANQGSEATYESGFVIDKFPISRPNLTFSTLTVSNMSPEDSSIYLCSGRGHQNTEAFFGQGTRLTVV.

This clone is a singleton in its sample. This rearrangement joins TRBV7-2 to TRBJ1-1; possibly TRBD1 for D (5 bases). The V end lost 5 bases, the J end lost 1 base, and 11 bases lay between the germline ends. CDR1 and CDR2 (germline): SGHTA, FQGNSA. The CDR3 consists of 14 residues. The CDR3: CASSLGTANTEAFF. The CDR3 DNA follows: TGTGCCAGCAGCCTCGGGACTGCGAACACTGAAGCTTTCTTT.

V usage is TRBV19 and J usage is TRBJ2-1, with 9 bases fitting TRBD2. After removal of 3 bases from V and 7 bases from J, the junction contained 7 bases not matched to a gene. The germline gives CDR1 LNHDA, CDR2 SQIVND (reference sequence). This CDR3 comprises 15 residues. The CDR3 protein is CASSIDAGGMNEQFF. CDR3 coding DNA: TGTGCCAGTAGTATTGATGCGGGAGGGATGAATGAGCAGTTCTTC.

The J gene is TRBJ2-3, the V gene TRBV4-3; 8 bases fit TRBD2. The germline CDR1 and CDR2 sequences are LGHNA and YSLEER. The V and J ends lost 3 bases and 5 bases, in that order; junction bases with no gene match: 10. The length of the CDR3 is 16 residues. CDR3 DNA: TGCGCCAGCAGCCAGAGGGGAGCGGGAGATGTAGATACGCAGTATTTT. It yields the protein CASSQRGAGDVDTQYF.

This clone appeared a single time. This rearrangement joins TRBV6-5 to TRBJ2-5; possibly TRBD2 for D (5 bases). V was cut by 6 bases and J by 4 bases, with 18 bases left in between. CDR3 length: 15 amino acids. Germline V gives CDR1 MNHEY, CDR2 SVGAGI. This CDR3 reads CASRKRNALPETQYF. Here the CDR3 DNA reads TGTGCCAGCAGGAAGCGGAATGCCTTGCCAGAGACCCAGTACTTC.

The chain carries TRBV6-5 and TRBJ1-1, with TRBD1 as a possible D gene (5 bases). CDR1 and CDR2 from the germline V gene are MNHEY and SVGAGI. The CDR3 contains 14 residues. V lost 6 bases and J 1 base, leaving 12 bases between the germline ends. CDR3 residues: CASSLDGQNTEAFF. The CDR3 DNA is TGTGCCAGCAGCCTGGACGGACAGAACACTGAAGCTTTCTTT.

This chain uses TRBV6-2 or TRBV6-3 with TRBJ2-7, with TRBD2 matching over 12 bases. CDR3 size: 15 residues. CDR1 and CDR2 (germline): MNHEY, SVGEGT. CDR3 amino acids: CASSERLAGVNVQRV. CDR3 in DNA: TGTGCCAGCAGCGAACGACTAGCGGGAGTCAATGTACAGCGCGTC.

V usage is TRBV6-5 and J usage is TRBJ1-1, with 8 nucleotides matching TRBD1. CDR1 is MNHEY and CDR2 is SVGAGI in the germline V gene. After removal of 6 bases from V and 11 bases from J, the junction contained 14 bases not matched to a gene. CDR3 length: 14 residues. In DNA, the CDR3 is TGTGCCAGCAGCTACGCCCGGACAGGGACGTTGGCTTTCTTT. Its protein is CASSYARTGTLAFF.

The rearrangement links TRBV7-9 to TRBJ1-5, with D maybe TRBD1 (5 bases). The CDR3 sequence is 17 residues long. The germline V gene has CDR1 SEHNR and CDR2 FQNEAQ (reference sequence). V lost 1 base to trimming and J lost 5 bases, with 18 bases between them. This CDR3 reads CASSLGQGLALHQPQHF. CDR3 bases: TGTGCCAGCAGCTTAGGTCAGGGTTTAGCTCTTCATCAGCCCCAGCATTTT.

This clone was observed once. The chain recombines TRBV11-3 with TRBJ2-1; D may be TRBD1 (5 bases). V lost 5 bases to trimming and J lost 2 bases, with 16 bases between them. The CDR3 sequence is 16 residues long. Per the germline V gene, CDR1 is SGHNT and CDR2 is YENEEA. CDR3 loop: CASSPPQQATYNEQFF. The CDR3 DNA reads TGTGCCAGCAGCCCCCCCCAACAGGCGACCTACAATGAGCAGTTCTTC.

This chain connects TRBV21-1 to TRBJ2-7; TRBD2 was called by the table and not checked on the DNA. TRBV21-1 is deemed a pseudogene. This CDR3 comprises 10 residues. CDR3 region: CALAVVEQYV. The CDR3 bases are TGTGCCTTAGCGGTAGTTGAGCAGTACGTC.

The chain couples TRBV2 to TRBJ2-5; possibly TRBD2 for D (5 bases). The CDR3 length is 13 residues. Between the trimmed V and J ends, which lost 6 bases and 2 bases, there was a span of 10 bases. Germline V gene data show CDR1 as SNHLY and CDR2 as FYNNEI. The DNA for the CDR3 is TGTGCCAGCAGGGGAAGCGGACAAGAGACCCAGTACTTC. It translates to CASRGSGQETQYF.

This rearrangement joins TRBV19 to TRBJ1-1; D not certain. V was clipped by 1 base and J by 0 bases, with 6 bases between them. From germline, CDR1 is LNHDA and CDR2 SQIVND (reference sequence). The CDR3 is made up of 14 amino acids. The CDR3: CASSIALLNTEAFF. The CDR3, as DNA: TGTGCCAGTAGTATAGCACTTTTGAACACTGAAGCTTTCTTT.

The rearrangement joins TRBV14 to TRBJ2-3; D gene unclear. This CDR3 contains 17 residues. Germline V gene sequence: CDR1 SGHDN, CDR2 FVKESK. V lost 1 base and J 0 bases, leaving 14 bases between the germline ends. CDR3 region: CASSQGSHRKSTDTQYF. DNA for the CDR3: TGTGCCAGCAGCCAAGGCTCCCACAGAAAGAGCACAGATACGCAGTATTTT.

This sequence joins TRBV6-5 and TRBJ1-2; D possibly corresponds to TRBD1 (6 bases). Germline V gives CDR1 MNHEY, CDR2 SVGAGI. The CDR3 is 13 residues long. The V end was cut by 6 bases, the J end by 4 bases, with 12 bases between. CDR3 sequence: CASRLDSVYGYTF. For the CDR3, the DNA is TGTGCCAGCAGGCTGGACAGCGTCTATGGCTACACCTTC.

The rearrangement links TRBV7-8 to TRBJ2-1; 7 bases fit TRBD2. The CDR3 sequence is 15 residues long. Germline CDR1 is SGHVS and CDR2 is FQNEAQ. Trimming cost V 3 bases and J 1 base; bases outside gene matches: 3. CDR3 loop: CASSFSGFSYNEQFF. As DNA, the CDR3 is TGTGCCAGCAGCTTTAGCGGGTTTTCCTACAATGAGCAGTTCTTC.

CDR3 nucleotide sequence: TGCAGCGTTGAAGAAAGAGGACAGGGATTCGGCTACACCTTC. This sequence encodes CSVEERGQGFGYTF. The J gene is TRBJ1-2, the V gene TRBV29-1, with 8 nucleotides matching TRBD1. With 0 bases clipped from V and 8 bases from J, the junction kept 8 bases outside the gene matches. Germline lookup yields CDR1 SQVTM and CDR2 ANQGSEA. This CDR3 comprises 14 residues.

The CDR3 spells CASSWGGRGQGNTGELFF. CDR3 DNA: TGTGCCAGCAGCTGGGGGGGAAGAGGGCAGGGCAACACCGGGGAGCTGTTTTTT. The chain recombines TRBV5-4 with TRBJ2-2, with 7 bases identical to TRBD2. Germline CDR1 and CDR2: SGHNT and YYREEE (reference sequence). The CDR3 runs to 18 residues. With 3 bases clipped from V and 2 bases from J, the junction kept 13 bases outside the gene matches.

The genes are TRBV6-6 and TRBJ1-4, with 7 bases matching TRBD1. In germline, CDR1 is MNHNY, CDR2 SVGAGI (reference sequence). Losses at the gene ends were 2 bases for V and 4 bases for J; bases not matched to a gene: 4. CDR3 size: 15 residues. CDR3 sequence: CASSYPQGNNEKLFF. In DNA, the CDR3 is TGTGCCAGCAGTTACCCACAGGGGAATAATGAAAAACTGTTTTTT.